The rows below give T cell receptor beta chains drawn from one sample of a study of metastatic and nonmetastatic thyroid tumors. With MiXCR, TCRdb reprocessed the PCR reads. The sample includes approximately 6,400 clones, 15% to 20% of them seen just once. The specimen was tumor tissue. These receptors all come from a male donor with papillary thyroid cancer or a benign thyroid nodule (not recorded which). Some clones in this sample may be carry-over from other donors' samples. Each CDR3 is given with its conserved first and last residue. A D gene is named only where the DNA matches it firmly. Size is stated for part of the rows, as once, few or many counts, or as a class when the clone is expanded.

V: TRBV6-1; D: .; J: TRBJ1-1; size: medium-sized; DNA: TGTGCCAGCAGGACGGACACAGAGAACACTGAAGCTTTCTTT; CDR3: CASRTDTENTEAFF
V: TRBV12-3/TRBV12-4; D: TRBD2; J: TRBJ2-7; size: few; DNA: TGTGCCAGCAGCCAAACTAGCGGGACACCTAACGAGCAGTACTTC; CDR3: CASSQTSGTPNEQYF
V: TRBV7-8; D: TRBD1; J: TRBJ1-5; size: medium-sized; DNA: TGTGCCAGCAGCTTAGCTGGGACAGGGAGGAATCAGCCCCAGCATTTT; CDR3: CASSLAGTGRNQPQHF
V: TRBV20-1; D: TRBD1; J: TRBJ1-1; size: medium-sized; DNA: TGCAGTGCTAGGGACAGGGGGATGAACACTGAAGCTTTCTTT; CDR3: CSARDRGMNTEAFF
V: TRBV7-9; D: TRBD2; J: TRBJ2-3; size: many; DNA: TGTGCCAGCAGCTTAGGGACGGGACTAGCGGGGGTTGGAGATACGCAGTATTTT; CDR3: CASSLGTGLAGVGDTQYF
V: TRBV6-2/TRBV6-3; D: .; J: TRBJ2-5; size: medium-sized; DNA: TGTGCCAGCAGCCAGATGGACACCCTCCAAGAGACCCAGTACTTC; CDR3: CASSQMDTLQETQYF
V: TRBV5-6; D: TRBD1; J: TRBJ2-7; size: many; DNA: TGTGCCAGCACCCGACAGGGTCTCTACGAGCAGTACTTC; CDR3: CASTRQGLYEQYF
V: TRBV9; D: .; J: TRBJ2-3; size: many; DNA: TGTGCCAGCAGCGTTGGGGTACGCCCCACAGATACGCAGTATTTT; CDR3: CASSVGVRPTDTQYF
V: TRBV6-5; D: TRBD1; J: TRBJ1-1; size: .; DNA: TGTGCCAGCAGTTACGGGGGGACAGTTGAAGCTTTCTTT; CDR3: CASSYGGTVEAFF
V: TRBV30; D: .; J: TRBJ2-5; size: many; DNA: TGTGCCTGGAGTCGAGCAGGGCTAGAGACCCAGTACTTC; CDR3: CAWSRAGLETQYF
V: TRBV27; D: TRBD2; J: TRBJ2-1; size: .; DNA: TGTGCCAGCAAGCTCACCGGGACTAGCGGATACAATGAGCAGTTCTTC; CDR3: CASKLTGTSGYNEQFF
V: TRBV2; D: .; J: TRBJ2-5; size: medium-sized; DNA: TGTGCCATATCCCCCACCAGGGGACAAGAGACCCAGTACTTC; CDR3: CAISPTRGQETQYF
V: TRBV11-2; D: .; J: TRBJ1-5; size: medium-sized; DNA: TGTGCCAGCAGCTTAGAGGGGGGACCTCAAGTGGGGCAGCCCCAGCATTTT; CDR3: CASSLEGGPQVGQPQHF
V: TRBV20-1; D: .; J: TRBJ2-1; size: .; DNA: TGCAGTGCTGAACTGACCGAACGCTACAATGAGCAGTTCTTC; CDR3: CSAELTERYNEQFF
V: TRBV29-1; D: TRBD1; J: TRBJ2-5; size: many; DNA: TGCAGCGCTGGACAGGGGGCGGAGACCCAGTACTTC; CDR3: CSAGQGAETQYF
V: TRBV6-4; D: .; J: TRBJ1-1; size: few; DNA: TGTGCCAGCAGTGATTCGAGTCTGGGGACTGAAGCTTTCTTT; CDR3: CASSDSSLGTEAFF
V: TRBV19; D: .; J: TRBJ2-3; size: medium-sized; DNA: TGTGCCAGTACTACAGGGGAGGGGACAGATACGCAGTATTTT; CDR3: CASTTGEGTDTQYF
V: TRBV4-1; D: TRBD2; J: TRBJ2-1; size: many; DNA: TGCGCCAGCAGCCAAGGACTAGCGGGAGGGAAAATCGACAATGAGCAGTTCTTC; CDR3: CASSQGLAGGKIDNEQFF
V: TRBV19; D: .; J: TRBJ2-5; size: medium-sized; DNA: TGTGCCAGTAGTATAGATCTCGGCAGGGGTGAGACCCAGTACTTC; CDR3: CASSIDLGRGETQYF
V: TRBV5-1; D: TRBD1; J: TRBJ1-2; size: medium-sized; DNA: TGCGCCAGCAGTTTGGACAGGGACTATGGCTACACCTTC; CDR3: CASSLDRDYGYTF
V: TRBV11-2; D: .; J: TRBJ2-3; size: many; DNA: TGTGCCAGCAGCTTCCTTGGGCTTGGAACAGATACGCAGTATTTT; CDR3: CASSFLGLGTDTQYF
V: TRBV6-1; D: .; J: TRBJ1-1; size: .; DNA: TGTGCCAGCAGTGAATCTCCGGAGAACACTGAAGCTTTCTTT; CDR3: CASSESPENTEAFF
V: TRBV12-3/TRBV12-4; D: .; J: TRBJ2-7; size: large; DNA: TGTGCCAGCAGTATCGTGCCAGCCATCTACGAGCAGTACTTC; CDR3: CASSIVPAIYEQYF
V: TRBV25-1; D: .; J: TRBJ2-1; size: .; DNA: TGTGCCAGCAGTGGGACTCTCTACAATGAGCAGTTCTTC; CDR3: CASSGTLYNEQFF
V: TRBV6-1; D: TRBD1; J: TRBJ1-2; size: few; DNA: TGTGCCAGCAGTGGGGGACAGGGGACCGCGACCTATGGCTACACCTTC; CDR3: CASSGGQGTATYGYTF
V: TRBV10-2; D: .; J: TRBJ2-3; size: .; DNA: TGCGCCAACAGTCATCCCCTGTGGGCGGGCACAGATACGCAGTATTTT; CDR3: CANSHPLWAGTDTQYF
V: TRBV6-5; D: .; J: TRBJ1-1; size: few; DNA: TGTGCCGGCAGTTCAACATACACTGAAGCTTTCTTT; CDR3: CAGSSTYTEAFF
V: TRBV18; D: TRBD2; J: TRBJ2-3; size: many; DNA: TGTGCCAGCTCACATTCAAAGACTAGCGGGAGACGAGATACGCAGTATTTT; CDR3: CASSHSKTSGRRDTQYF
V: TRBV5-1; D: .; J: TRBJ1-2; size: .; DNA: TGCGCCAGCAGCTCAAAACAGGGTAACTATGGCTACACCTTC; CDR3: CASSSKQGNYGYTF
V: TRBV11-1; D: TRBD2; J: TRBJ2-3; size: many; DNA: TGTGCCAGCAGGATCGGGACTAGCGGGATGACAGATACGCAGTATTTT; CDR3: CASRIGTSGMTDTQYF
V: TRBV20-1; D: TRBD2; J: TRBJ2-7; size: medium-sized; DNA: TGCAGTGCTAGAGCCCCGACTAGCCGAGGTTCCGAGCAGTACTTC; CDR3: CSARAPTSRGSEQYF
V: TRBV4-2; D: .; J: TRBJ2-7; size: many; DNA: TGTGCCAGCAGCCAATCAGGTACCATCTCCTACGAGCAGTACTTC; CDR3: CASSQSGTISYEQYF
V: TRBV5-5; D: .; J: TRBJ1-5; size: .; DNA: TGTGCCAGCAGCTTGGAGGCGGGCGACCAGCCCCAGCATTTT; CDR3: CASSLEAGDQPQHF
V: TRBV28; D: .; J: TRBJ2-5; size: .; DNA: TGTGCCATCAGAAAACCTAGGTCAGAGACCCAGTACTTC; CDR3: CAIRKPRSETQYF
V: TRBV7-3; D: .; J: TRBJ2-5; size: medium-sized; DNA: TGTGCCAGCAGCTACCCCAACGGGGCCCAGTACTTC; CDR3: CASSYPNGAQYF
V: TRBV6-1; D: TRBD1; J: TRBJ1-1; size: .; DNA: TGCGCCAGCAGCTTGACAGGGTTGGACACTGAAGCTTTCTTT; CDR3: CASSLTGLDTEAFF
V: TRBV5-1; D: .; J: TRBJ2-7; size: .; DNA: TGCGCCAGCAGCTTCGGTCGGAACGACGGCGAGCAGTACTTC; CDR3: CASSFGRNDGEQYF
V: TRBV9; D: TRBD1; J: TRBJ2-5; size: many; DNA: TGTGCCAGCAGCGCCTCACAGGGGGCTGGAGAGACCCAGTACTTC; CDR3: CASSASQGAGETQYF
V: TRBV28; D: .; J: TRBJ1-3; size: .; DNA: TGTGCCAGCAGTGTCTCAGGAATAACTGGAAACACCATATATTTT; CDR3: CASSVSGITGNTIYF
V: TRBV6-5; D: .; J: TRBJ2-3; size: medium-sized; DNA: TGTGCCAGCAGTTACTCGCCTCTTGGCACAGATACGCAGTATTTT; CDR3: CASSYSPLGTDTQYF
V: TRBV6-4; D: .; J: TRBJ2-3; size: medium-sized; DNA: TGTGCCAGCAGTGACGGGAGCACAGATACGCAGTATTTT; CDR3: CASSDGSTDTQYF
V: TRBV4-1; D: TRBD2; J: TRBJ2-3; size: .; DNA: TGCGCCAGCAGCCCGACTAGCGGGAGGGACACAGATACGCAGTATTTT; CDR3: CASSPTSGRDTDTQYF
V: TRBV7-2; D: TRBD1; J: TRBJ2-2; size: medium-sized; DNA: TGTGCCAGCAGCCTTTCCCCGGCCAGGGGGCTTGTCGGGGAGCTGTTTTTT; CDR3: CASSLSPARGLVGELFF
V: TRBV5-1; D: TRBD2; J: TRBJ2-1; size: medium-sized; DNA: TGCGCCAGCAGCCCCGGGGCTAGCGGATACAATGAGCAGTTCTTC; CDR3: CASSPGASGYNEQFF
V: TRBV12-3/TRBV12-4; D: .; J: TRBJ2-7; size: medium-sized; DNA: TGTGCCAGCAGTTTAGCTGGGTACGAGCAGTACTTC; CDR3: CASSLAGYEQYF
V: TRBV19; D: .; J: TRBJ2-2; size: medium-sized; DNA: TGTGCCAGTAGTGGGGGGCAGGCGGGTTCCGGGGAGCTGTTTTTT; CDR3: CASSGGQAGSGELFF
V: TRBV7-2; D: TRBD2; J: TRBJ2-3; size: many; DNA: TGTGCCAGCAGCTTAGCTAGCGGGAGAGTAGATACGCAGTATTTT; CDR3: CASSLASGRVDTQYF
V: TRBV7-9; D: .; J: TRBJ2-7; size: .; DNA: TGTGCCAGCAGCTTGGTGGGAGCCCACGAGCAGTACTTC; CDR3: CASSLVGAHEQYF
V: TRBV4-1; D: .; J: TRBJ2-6; size: many; DNA: TGCGCCAGCAGCCAAGTATGGAGCTCTGGGGCCAACGTCCTGACTTTC; CDR3: CASSQVWSSGANVLTF
V: TRBV29-1; D: .; J: TRBJ2-3; size: many; DNA: TGCAGCGTCGCTGGGGGGGCTCTAGGCACAGATACGCAGTATTTT; CDR3: CSVAGGALGTDTQYF
V: TRBV2; D: TRBD1; J: TRBJ1-2; size: .; DNA: TGTGCCAGCAGTGCTTGGACAGGCGGCTACACCTTC; CDR3: CASSAWTGGYTF
V: TRBV18; D: TRBD2; J: TRBJ2-1; size: many; DNA: TGTGCCAGTCGAGCGGGAGGGGGCATAAATGAGCAGTTCTTC; CDR3: CASRAGGGINEQFF
V: TRBV5-1; D: TRBD1; J: TRBJ1-2; size: .; DNA: TGCGCCAGCAGCTTACCAGGACAGGTCTACCAGGATGGCTACACCTTC; CDR3: CASSLPGQVYQDGYTF